This T cell receptor (beta chain) was captured in a study of beta chain features in type 1 diabetes. Looking at the study overall: The number of sorted cells examined across all samples was 107,917,701. Whole-study findings and limits: Insertions at VDJ junctions were less frequent in type 1 diabetes patients. These patients also deleted more nucleotides at the same junctions. Among all four CD4+ subsets, Type 1 diabetes patients had TCRB CDR3s that were moderately but significantly shorter.

The authors reverse transcribed all of the isolated RNA, so sequencing captured expressed TCRB transcripts. Produced via immunoSEQ multiplex PCR; TCRdb's table is partial and in-frame only. The data show around 340,000 clones, with roughly 8% seen just once and around 0.44% held by the top ten. J was trimmed by 5 bases and V by 3 bases; bases with no gene match: 12. Germline CDR1 and CDR2: SGHNT and YYREEE (reference sequence). The CDR3 runs to 16 residues. The sample holds a few counts of this clone. The antigen remains unidentified. The authors obtained over 98% purity in all sorted populations. Sequencing used central memory CD4+ T cells from blood. This chain connects TRBV5-4 to TRBJ2-7; 9 positions agree with TRBD1. The TCR comes from a woman aged 18-29 years in good health. The DNA of the CDR3 is TGTGCCAGCAGCTCAGGCCACAGGGGGCGCGGGGACGAGCAGTACTTC. Translated: CASSSGHRGRGDEQYF.